These 12 T cell receptor beta chains were all obtained from the same sample, sequenced in a study of blood T cell repertoires in COVID-19. The repertoire was sequenced with immunoSEQ multiplex PCR; TCRdb's copy has only in-frame clones and lacks some. The sample lists about 130,000 clones, about four fifths occurring once. Sequencing was performed on peripheral blood. All receptors come from a man aged 35 to 55 with active or convalescent COVID-19.

The chain has TRBV7-3 and TRBJ1-6; maybe TRBD1 (6 bases). This CDR3 has 14 residues. Germline CDR1 SGHTA, CDR2 FQGTGA. The V end was cut by 4 bases, the J end by 4 bases, with 8 bases between. The CDR3 here is CASSSTGYNSPLHF. Here the CDR3 DNA reads TGTGCCAGCAGCTCCACAGGGTATAATTCACCCCTCCACTTT.

The J gene is TRBJ2-1, the V gene TRBV6-5; TRBD2 agrees at 8 bases. This CDR3 is built from 14 residues. Germline-derived CDR1 and CDR2 are MNHEY and SVGAGI. J lost 10 bases, V lost 4 bases, and 9 bases had no gene match. The CDR3 protein is CASSSGGAETEQFF. CDR3 nucleotide sequence: TGTGCCAGCAGTTCGGGGGGGGCTGAAACAGAGCAGTTCTTC.

Only a few counts were recorded for this clone. V and J are TRBV6-5 and TRBJ2-5; D is perhaps TRBD2 (6 bases). CDR1 is MNHEY, CDR2 SVGAGI, per germline. The germline V and J ends were trimmed by 7 bases and 5 bases, with 17 bases remaining between them. The CDR3 runs to 14 residues. In nucleotides, the CDR3 is TGTGCCAGCATTGCTGTACCGGGGGAGGAGACCCAGTACTTC. This gives the protein CASIAVPGEETQYF.

The rearrangement uses TRBV5-1 and TRBJ1-2; the D is unclear. The CDR3 loop spans 14 amino acids. Trimming shortened V by 0 bases and J by 2 bases, and 8 bases separated the two germline ends. Germline V gene data show CDR1 as SGHRS and CDR2 as YFSETQ. DNA of the CDR3: TGCGCCAGCAGCTTGGTGGCAGGCAACTATGGCTACACCTTC. Translation: CASSLVAGNYGYTF.

The chain couples TRBV6-6 to TRBJ2-3; 8 bases fit TRBD1. V trimming: 7 bases; J trimming: 4 bases; junction bases outside the gene matches: 13. Germline values: CDR1 MNHNY, CDR2 SVGAGI (reference sequence). The CDR3 totals 16 residues. In DNA, the CDR3 is TGTGCCAGCACTCCCGGGGCCGGACAGGGATCAGATACGCAGTATTTT. Its protein is CASTPGAGQGSDTQYF.

This clone was recorded once. The chain employs TRBV14 and TRBJ2-5; D is uncertain. This CDR3 has 15 amino acids. Germline V CDR1 and CDR2: SGHDN, FVKESK. V lost 4 bases, J lost 5 bases, and 17 bases lay in between. The CDR3 DNA sequence: TGTGCCAGCAGCCCGGTAGATATCCCTAGGGAGACCCAGTACTTC. Protein sequence: CASSPVDIPRETQYF.

This clone came up a few times. The V gene is TRBV11-3, the J gene TRBJ1-3; maybe TRBD1 (6 bases). There are 15 residues in the CDR3. V dropped 6 bases and J dropped 0 bases, with 12 bases sitting between them. Germline-derived CDR1 and CDR2 are SGHNT and YENEEA. The CDR3 is CASRTTGSSGNTIYF. In nucleotides, the CDR3 is TGTGCCAGCAGAACTACAGGGTCCTCTGGAAACACCATATATTTT.

The chain links TRBV5-1 to TRBJ2-5; possible D gene TRBD1, 6 bases. Deletions cut 4 bases from V and 0 bases from J, with 13 bases between. Per the germline V gene, CDR1 is SGHRS and CDR2 is YFSETQ. The length of the CDR3 is 15 residues. The CDR3 protein is CASSLTGHHQETQYF. In DNA, the CDR3 is TGCGCCAGCAGCCTTACGGGACACCACCAAGAGACCCAGTACTTC.

This clone was seen just once. V usage is TRBV6-1 and J usage is TRBJ1-5; a possible D gene is TRBD1 (5 bases). From germline, CDR1 is MNHNS and CDR2 SASEGT. Trimming left V 2 bases short and J 9 bases short, with 20 bases between. The CDR3 is 16 residues long. DNA of the CDR3: TGTGCCAGCAGTGAATTCTGGACAAGCAATGTGGCGCCCCAGCATTTT. Translation: CASSEFWTSNVAPQHF.

This rearrangement joins TRBV11-2 to TRBJ2-5; 7 bases are shared with TRBD2. CDR1 SGHAT and CDR2 FQNNGV come from the germline V gene. J lost 2 bases, V lost 4 bases, and 4 bases had no gene match. CDR3 length equals 14 residues. The CDR3 is CASSSPSGQETQYF. The CDR3 nucleotides are TGTGCCAGCAGCTCACCTAGCGGTCAAGAGACCCAGTACTTC.

This clone has more than one count but fewer than ten. The chain carries TRBV5-4 and TRBJ1-4; maybe TRBD1 (5 bases). The V and J ends lost 3 bases and 3 bases respectively, with 18 bases between them. Germline V gene sequence: CDR1 SGHNT, CDR2 YYREEE (reference sequence). CDR3 length: 17 residues. The CDR3 sequence is CASSSRQAGRPNEKLFF. CDR3 nucleotides: TGTGCCAGCAGCTCACGGCAAGCGGGGCGGCCTAATGAAAAACTGTTTTTT.

The chain carries TRBV6-5 and TRBJ1-2; TRBD1 matches 10 bases. Germline assignment: CDR1 MNHEY and CDR2 SVGAGI. The trim removed 8 bases at V and 10 bases at J, leaving 10 bases unmatched. CDR3 length equals 13 residues. The chain's CDR3 is CASFEGQGVAYTF. DNA for the CDR3: TGTGCCAGCTTCGAAGGACAGGGGGTTGCCTACACCTTC.